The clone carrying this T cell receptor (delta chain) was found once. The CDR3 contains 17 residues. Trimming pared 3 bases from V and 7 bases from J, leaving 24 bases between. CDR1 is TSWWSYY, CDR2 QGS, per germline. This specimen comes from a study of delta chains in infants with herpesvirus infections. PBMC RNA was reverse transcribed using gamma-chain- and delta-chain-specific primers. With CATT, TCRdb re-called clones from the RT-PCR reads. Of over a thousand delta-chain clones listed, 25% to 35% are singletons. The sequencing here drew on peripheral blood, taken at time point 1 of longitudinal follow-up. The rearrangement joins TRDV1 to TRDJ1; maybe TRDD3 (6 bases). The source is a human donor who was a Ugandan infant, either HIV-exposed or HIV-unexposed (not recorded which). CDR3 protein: CALGDGESRGRTPKLIF. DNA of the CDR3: TGTGCTCTTGGGGACGGGGAGAGTCGGGGGAGGACTCCTAAACTCATCTTT.